This TCR beta chain was documented in a study of T cells in tuberculosis. Clones were sequenced by immunoSEQ multiplex PCR, and TCRdb holds only the in-frame ones, with some missing. The sample has around 30,000 clones; about 92% are singletons. Documented time point: new active TB diagnosis, blood taken before or within 7 days of starting treatment. Details on this clone: The antigen is unknown.

General study results and limits: Active tuberculosis alpha repertoires lay closer to GMM-specific TCRs than controls'. The TCR-beta difference was not significant; alpha differences partly reflected length.

V lost 4 bases and J lost 6; bases outside the gene matches: 7. In germline, CDR1 is SGHNT, CDR2 YYREEE (reference sequence). The CDR3 loop spans 14 amino acids. The sample here was PBMCs, taken at tuberculosis diagnosis. The sequence derives from an adult with tuberculosis. The rearrangement links TRBV5-4 to TRBJ2-1, with 7 bases matching TRBD1. The CDR3 loop reads CASSKTGYTNEQFF. DNA for the CDR3: TGTGCCAGCAGCAAGACAGGGTATACCAATGAGCAGTTCTTC.